A selection of T cell receptor beta chains follows, all from one sample in a study of metastatic and nonmetastatic thyroid tumors. TCRdb re-processed the PCR reads through MiXCR. The sample yields some 37,000 clones, roughly half seen once. Sequenced: tumor tissue. The receptor source for this set is a male donor with papillary thyroid cancer or a benign thyroid nodule (not recorded which). Some clones in this sample may be carry-over from other donors' samples. The conserved cysteine and the conserved F or W are not part of the CDR3 here.

v_call: TRBV11-2; j_call: TRBJ2-1; cdr3_aa: ASSSFPTRSSSYNEQF
v_call: TRBV4-1; j_call: TRBJ1-6; cdr3_aa: ASSQGVDPLH
v_call: TRBV6-5; j_call: TRBJ2-7; cdr3_aa: ASSYRDSSKTYEQY
v_call: TRBV5-1; j_call: TRBJ2-6; cdr3_aa: ASGDTSGANVLT
v_call: TRBV7-9; j_call: TRBJ2-7; cdr3_aa: ASSFTGQREQY
v_call: TRBV3-1; j_call: TRBJ2-1; cdr3_aa: ASSQGRGWVVGYNEQF
v_call: TRBV6-1; j_call: TRBJ1-1; cdr3_aa: ASSPLTLAGAF
v_call: TRBV25-1; j_call: TRBJ1-6; cdr3_aa: ASSGDRANSPLH
v_call: TRBV6-4; j_call: TRBJ1-5; cdr3_aa: ASSERENQPQH
v_call: TRBV6-5; j_call: TRBJ2-3; cdr3_aa: ASSYSRREGRGTDTQY
v_call: TRBV24-1; j_call: TRBJ2-7; cdr3_aa: ATSDIDRDGNEQY
v_call: TRBV11-2; j_call: TRBJ1-2; cdr3_aa: ASSLSPTGEPDGYT
v_call: TRBV11-2; j_call: TRBJ2-7; cdr3_aa: ASSSRDTAGHSGYEQY
v_call: TRBV10-3; j_call: TRBJ2-3; cdr3_aa: AIRASSGSSTDTQY
v_call: TRBV20-1; j_call: TRBJ2-3; cdr3_aa: SAKSANRGTDTQY
v_call: TRBV5-1; j_call: TRBJ2-7; cdr3_aa: ASSVGHRDTSYEQY
v_call: TRBV6-1; j_call: TRBJ1-1; cdr3_aa: ASSDYRGSQNTEAF
v_call: TRBV7-9; j_call: TRBJ2-5; cdr3_aa: ASSVRDRGVTQY
v_call: TRBV7-6; j_call: TRBJ1-5; cdr3_aa: ASSLYRGKAQPQH
v_call: TRBV5-6; j_call: TRBJ1-3; cdr3_aa: ASSLTFSSGNTIY
v_call: TRBV7-2; j_call: TRBJ1-1; cdr3_aa: ASSPPSVNTEAF
v_call: TRBV3-1; j_call: TRBJ1-4; cdr3_aa: ASSQYGEKLF
v_call: TRBV7-3; j_call: TRBJ1-6; cdr3_aa: ASSLTGADSPLH
v_call: TRBV20-1; j_call: TRBJ1-1; cdr3_aa: SAPGLADTEAF
v_call: TRBV20-1; j_call: TRBJ2-3; cdr3_aa: SAEPSGEIPDTQY
v_call: TRBV10-3; j_call: TRBJ2-2; cdr3_aa: AISESDGRTGELF
v_call: TRBV4-1; j_call: TRBJ2-7; cdr3_aa: ASSQAPDGTYEQY
v_call: TRBV28; j_call: TRBJ2-6; cdr3_aa: ASSLRGISGANVLT
v_call: TRBV6-1; j_call: TRBJ1-3; cdr3_aa: ATTGASGNTIY
v_call: TRBV11-2; j_call: TRBJ1-1; cdr3_aa: ASSLMKGTEAF
v_call: TRBV20-1; j_call: TRBJ2-2; cdr3_aa: SARDLAEEELF
v_call: TRBV29-1; j_call: TRBJ1-5; cdr3_aa: SVVETGVGQPQH
v_call: TRBV20-1; j_call: TRBJ1-2; cdr3_aa: SAREGRLSYGYT
v_call: TRBV2; j_call: TRBJ2-5; cdr3_aa: ASAGTSGKETQY
v_call: TRBV7-3; j_call: TRBJ2-7; cdr3_aa: ASSLGFGAGNSEQY
v_call: TRBV7-2; j_call: TRBJ2-3; cdr3_aa: ASSLAPGEADTQY
v_call: TRBV6-2/TRBV6-3; j_call: TRBJ1-1; cdr3_aa: ASRRRSGDTEAF
v_call: TRBV18; j_call: TRBJ2-1; cdr3_aa: ASSLPYGSYNEQF
v_call: TRBV20-1; j_call: TRBJ2-3; cdr3_aa: SASSPGRAGAQDTQY
v_call: TRBV12-3/TRBV12-4; j_call: TRBJ2-7; cdr3_aa: ASSLDRDRAGEQY
v_call: TRBV11-2; j_call: TRBJ2-7; cdr3_aa: ASSFGQEPQYEQY
v_call: TRBV6-1; j_call: TRBJ2-7; cdr3_aa: ASRSETTFDEHY
v_call: TRBV11-2; j_call: TRBJ2-3; cdr3_aa: ATHVGGLSTDTQY
v_call: TRBV9; j_call: TRBJ2-3; cdr3_aa: ASSVIGTDTQY
v_call: TRBV5-1; j_call: TRBJ2-1; cdr3_aa: ASSLTSGMRDEQF
v_call: TRBV9; j_call: TRBJ2-7; cdr3_aa: ASSVGLSGGSYEQY
v_call: TRBV5-1; j_call: TRBJ2-3; cdr3_aa: ASSLERGWGDTQY
v_call: TRBV9; j_call: TRBJ2-1; cdr3_aa: ASSGDLAGDFNEQF
v_call: TRBV20-1; j_call: TRBJ1-6; cdr3_aa: SAKDGFGDNSPLH
v_call: TRBV10-3; j_call: TRBJ1-1; cdr3_aa: AISDYLRGRVTEAF
v_call: TRBV11-1; j_call: TRBJ2-2; cdr3_aa: ASSLKRVVPNTGELF
v_call: TRBV5-1; j_call: TRBJ1-2; cdr3_aa: ASSWVIGQRNYGYT
v_call: TRBV6-1; j_call: TRBJ2-6; cdr3_aa: ASNPTSGSRSGANVLT
v_call: TRBV29-1; j_call: TRBJ2-6; cdr3_aa: SVRTSGGAGANVLT
v_call: TRBV30; j_call: TRBJ2-3; cdr3_aa: AWRTPQGTTQY
v_call: TRBV27; j_call: TRBJ2-7; cdr3_aa: ASSWTGGSEQY
v_call: TRBV30; j_call: TRBJ1-2; cdr3_aa: AWIGDRGVNYGYT
v_call: TRBV28; j_call: TRBJ2-3; cdr3_aa: ASSPGTGRTDTQY
v_call: TRBV4-3; j_call: TRBJ2-3; cdr3_aa: ASSQETSGDADTQY
v_call: TRBV12-3/TRBV12-4; j_call: TRBJ2-7; cdr3_aa: ASSAFRGPYGGQY